What follows are 13 T cell receptor delta chains derived from one specimen sequenced in a study of gamma-delta chains in newborns, infants, children. With CATT, TCRdb re-called clones from the reads. The sample consists of thousands of delta-chain clones, 0.9% to 1.2% of them appearing once. Material: blood. These receptors were taken from a child who was a newborn, infant or young child, either healthy, febrile or measles-vaccinated (not recorded which).

There are a few counts of this clone. This likely traces to a read error, being one base from a far larger clone. Other DNA sequences of this sample code for an identical CDR3. The V gene is TRDV2, the J gene TRDJ3, with D possibly TRDD3 on 6 matching bases. The CDR3 is 18 residues long. Per the germline V gene, CDR1 is GEAIGNYY and CDR2 is EKD. The CDR3 spells CACDKLGYRSWDTRQMFF. In nucleotides, the CDR3 is TGTGCTTGTGACAAGTTAGGATACCGCTCCTGGGACACCCGACAGATGTTTTTC.

As to this clone: This DNA's translation differs at residue 13 from TCRdb's protein, which comes from a much larger clone; a read error is likely, and the protein shown is translated from the DNA. The rearrangement uses TRDV2 and TRDJ3; 9 bases are a match to TRDD3. Germline trimming cut 3 bases from V and 3 bases from J; bases unmatched to any gene: 17. CDR3 length equals 21 residues. The germline gives CDR1 GEAIGNYY, CDR2 EKD. This CDR3 reads CACDRYWGTRLSFWDTRQMFF. The CDR3 region has the DNA TGTGCCTGTGACCGGTACTGGGGGACACGTCTTAGCTTCTGGGACACCCGACAGATGTTTTTC.

For this clone: TCRdb pairs this DNA with a much larger clone's protein that differs at residue 16, likely a read error; the protein shown was translated from the DNA. The chain couples TRDV2 to TRDJ3, with D maybe TRDD3 (5 bases). This CDR3 is built from 19 residues. The germline CDR1 and CDR2 sequences are GEAIGNYY and EKD. The CDR3 protein is CACDTVDGSGTWDTRHMFF. Written as DNA, the CDR3 is TGTGCCTGTGACACGGTGGATGGGTCTGGGACCTGGGACACCCGACATATGTTTTTC.

This clone came up many times. A single base is all that separates this from a far larger clone, so a read error is likely. The sample has other DNA sequences that encode this CDR3 too. The V call is TRDV2, the J call TRDJ3; 11 bases fit TRDD3. CDR1 is GEAIGNYY and CDR2 is EKD in the germline V gene. The CDR3 length is 17 residues. The CDR3, as DNA: TGTGCCTGTGACGGGCTGGGGGATACCTGGGACACCCGGCAGATGTTTTTC. This encodes CACDGLGDTWDTRQMFF.

Many counts were recorded for this clone. The likely explanation is a read error, given a far larger clone one base away. This chain joins TRDV2 and TRDJ2; 10 bases match TRDD3. This CDR3 has 18 amino acids. Germline lookup yields CDR1 GEAIGNYY and CDR2 EKD. The V segment lost 3 bases and the J segment 0 bases; nucleotides outside the gene matches: 9. The CDR3 is CACDPVLGDAALTAQLFF. DNA for the CDR3: TGTGCCTGTGACCCCGTACTGGGGGATGCAGCTTTGACAGCACAACTCTTCTTT.

Details on this clone: The protein recorded in TCRdb matches a much larger clone and deviates from this DNA's translation at residue 8, suggesting a read error; the protein here is obtained by translating the DNA. The chain uses TRDV2 and TRDJ2, with 7 positions matching TRDD3. Looked up from germline, CDR1 is GEAIGNYY and CDR2 is EKD. The CDR3 consists of 16 residues. After removal of 2 bases from V and 2 bases from J, the junction contained 7 bases not matched to a gene. CDR3 in DNA: TGTGCCTGTGACAAACTGGGGCAAGAATTGACAGCACAACTCTTCTTT. Its protein product is CACDKLGQELTAQLFF.

Concerning this clone: The translation of this DNA and the TCRdb protein of a much larger clone differ at residue 13, probably owing to a read error; the protein shown here is translated from the DNA. The chain's CDR3 is CACDTAYGWGIRYWDTRQMFF. The CDR3 coding sequence is TGTGCCTGTGACACCGCTTATGGCTGGGGGATACGCTACTGGGACACCCGACAGATGTTTTTC. The J gene is TRDJ3, the V gene TRDV2, with 12 bases matching TRDD3. The ends lost 0 bases at V and 3 bases at J; junction bases unmatched: 11. The CDR3 is 21 residues long. Germline CDR1 reads GEAIGNYY; CDR2 reads EKD.

Only a few counts were recorded for this clone. The protein TCRdb gives is from a much larger clone and does not agree with this DNA's translation at residue 2, likely a read error; the protein shown here comes from the DNA. The rearrangement uses TRDV2 and TRDJ3; 9 bases align to TRDD3. CDR1 and CDR2 from the germline V gene are GEAIGNYY and EKD. This CDR3 region has 18 residues. For the CDR3, the DNA is TGTTCCTGTGACACCGTTGGGGGATACTCCTGGGACACCCGACAGATGTTTTTC. Its translation is CSCDTVGGYSWDTRQMFF.

This clone has more than one count but fewer than ten. TCRdb attributes to this sequence the protein of a much larger clone, which differs from the DNA translation at residue 10; a read error is likely, and the protein displayed is translated from the DNA. This chain links TRDV2 with TRDJ3, with D possibly called TRDD2 or TRDD3 (8 bases each). Germline CDR1 reads GEAIGNYY; CDR2 reads EKD. With 4 bases removed from V and 0 bases from J, the gap between germline ends came to 24 bases. This CDR3 has 21 residues. This chain's CDR3 is CACDVLGVRLPSSWDTRQMFF. The CDR3 DNA follows: TGTGCCTGTGATGTACTGGGGGTTCGCCTTCCTAGCTCCTGGGACACCCGACAGATGTTTTTC.

This clone was detected only a few times. Given a far larger clone just one base away, this is likely a sequencing read error. Different DNA sequences within this sample yield the same CDR3. The chain employs TRDV2 and TRDJ1, with 7 bases identical to TRDD3. Germline loops: CDR1 GEAIGNYY, CDR2 EKD. This CDR3 comprises 14 residues. The CDR3 DNA follows: TGTGCCTGTGACAAGCTGGGGGCCACCGATAAGCTCATCTTT. This translates into CACDKLGATDKLIF.

This clone has a handful of counts. TCRdb records a much larger clone's protein for this DNA, with a difference at residue 10 that likely arises from a read error; the protein given is the translation of the DNA. This chain connects TRDV2 to TRDJ1; TRDD3 aligns across 11 bases. The germline CDR1 and CDR2 sequences are GEAIGNYY and EKD. Trimming cost V 3 bases and J 8 bases; bases outside gene matches: 7. The CDR3 has 14 residues. The CDR3 DNA reads TGTGCCTGTGACGTACTGGGGGATAAGAGCAAACTCATCTTT. Amino acid sequence: CACDVLGDKSKLIF.

Worth noting for this clone: Since a far larger clone is one base different, this is likely a read error. The sample carries other DNA sequences with the same CDR3. The V and J genes are TRDV2 and TRDJ2, with D hard to call. The germline V gene has CDR1 GEAIGNYY and CDR2 EKD. V lost 0 bases to trimming and J lost 0 bases, with 10 bases between them. The CDR3 consists of 16 residues. As DNA, the CDR3 is TGTGCCTGTGACACCGTGGGTGATACTTTGACAGCACAACTCTTCTTT. Translating gives CACDTVGDTLTAQLFF.

As concerns this clone: The TCRdb protein comes from a much larger clone and disagrees with this DNA's translation at residue 9, likely due to a read error; the protein given here is derived from the DNA. This rearrangement joins TRDV2 to TRDJ3; 8 bases are shared with TRDD3. Germline lookup yields CDR1 GEAIGNYY and CDR2 EKD. The length of the CDR3 is 19 residues. CDR3 nucleotides: TGTGCCTGTGACAGGGTACTGGGGGGTACGCGGTGGGACACACGACAGATGTTTTTC. Translating it yields CACDRVLGGTRWDTRQMFF.